These 23 T cell receptor beta chains were all obtained from the same sample, sequenced in a study of beta chain features in type 1 diabetes. Of the isolated RNA, all was reverse transcribed, and so the sequenced material was expressed TCRB transcripts. Data came from immunoSEQ multiplex PCR; TCRdb stores just in-frame clones and leaves some out. The table lists 500,000 to 800,000 clones, 9.5% to 15% of them singletons. Antigens for these TCRs are unknown. Study results and limitations: Shorter TCRB CDR3s, moderately but significantly so, marked every one of the four CD4+ subsets in Type 1 diabetes patients.

What was sequenced was naive CD4+ T cells from blood. These receptor sequences come from a man under 40 with type 1 diabetes.

The V call is TRBV4-1, the J call TRBJ1-2; D ambiguous. CDR1 and CDR2 from the germline V gene are MGHRA and YSYEKL. The length of the CDR3 is 14 residues. V lost 0 bases to trimming and J lost 2 bases, with 7 bases between them. CDR3 sequence reads: CASSQDGRNYGYTF. In nucleotides, the CDR3 is TGCGCCAGCAGCCAAGACGGCAGGAACTATGGCTACACCTTC.

The sample holds a few counts of this clone. The chain recombines TRBV4-3 with TRBJ1-6; D is unclear. Trimming pared 0 bases from V and 11 bases from J, leaving 11 bases between. This CDR3 has 14 residues. The germline CDR1 and CDR2 sequences are LGHNA and YSLEER. The CDR3 spells CASSQDRESTPLHF. The CDR3 nucleotides are TGCGCCAGCAGCCAAGATCGGGAGAGTACACCCCTCCACTTT.

J is TRBJ1-2 and V is TRBV29-1, with TRBD1 matching over 12 bases. The trim removed 7 bases at V and 5 bases at J, leaving 8 bases unmatched. The length of the CDR3 is 14 residues. Germline values: CDR1 SQVTM, CDR2 ANQGSEA. The CDR3 loop is CSAFPGQGAYGYTF. The CDR3 coding sequence is TGCAGCGCTTTCCCGGGACAGGGGGCGTATGGCTACACCTTC.

Only a few counts were recorded for this clone. This chain links TRBV28 with TRBJ2-1; perhaps TRBD2 as D (6 bases). Germline lookup yields CDR1 MDHEN and CDR2 SYDVKM. V was shortened by 8 bases and J by 9 bases, with 17 bases between the two germline ends. The CDR3 loop spans 13 amino acids. CDR3 DNA sequence: TGTGCCAGCCGGACTGGAGGGTGGAGTGAGCAGTTCTTC. This codes for CASRTGGWSEQFF.

This rearrangement joins TRBV11-3 to TRBJ2-3, with TRBD1 matching over 7 bases. Looked up from germline, CDR1 is SGHNT and CDR2 is YENEEA. The V gene end was trimmed by 4 bases and the J gene end by 4 bases; junction bases not matched to a gene: 2. The CDR3 spans 13 residues. This CDR3 is CASSSTGSDTQYF. In DNA form, the CDR3 reads TGTGCCAGCAGCTCGACAGGGTCAGATACGCAGTATTTT.

V gene TRBV19 combines with J gene TRBJ1-5; D unclear. Trimming cost V 9 bases and J 12 bases, with 12 bases left between them. The CDR3 spans 10 residues. The germline V gene has CDR1 LNHDA and CDR2 SQIVND (reference sequence). Here the CDR3 reads CASGIYGQHF. The CDR3 DNA follows: TGTGCCAGCGGGATTTATGGCCAGCATTTT.

In DNA form, the CDR3 reads TGCGCCAGCAGCTTGGGACCCTTCTACGAGCAGTACTTC. It is translated as CASSLGPFYEQYF. The chain combines TRBV5-1 with TRBJ2-7; D uncertain. The V gene lost 0 bases and the J gene lost 3 bases, with 7 bases spanning the gap. Germline assignment: CDR1 SGHRS and CDR2 YFSETQ. The length of the CDR3 is 13 residues.

The gene calls are TRBV7-2 and TRBJ2-1; 7 bases fit TRBD2. The ends lost 5 bases at V and 9 bases at J; junction bases unmatched: 16. CDR1 SGHTA and CDR2 FQGNSA come from the germline V gene. This CDR3 is built from 16 residues. CDR3 residues: CASSPRRLAPRGEQFF. In nucleotides, the CDR3 is TGTGCCAGCAGCCCCCGTAGACTAGCCCCGAGGGGTGAGCAGTTCTTC.

The V call is TRBV9, the J call TRBJ2-5, with D unresolved. This CDR3 has 15 residues. The germline V and J ends were trimmed by 0 bases and 3 bases, with 12 bases remaining between them. CDR1 SGDLS and CDR2 YYNGEE come from the germline V gene. This CDR3 is CASSVDPLLEETQYF. CDR3 DNA sequence: TGTGCCAGCAGCGTAGACCCACTACTTGAAGAGACCCAGTACTTC. The whole variable domain, filled in from reference TRBV9 and TRBJ2-5, reads DSGVTQTPKHLITATGQRVTLRCSPRSGDLSVYWYQQSLDQGLQFLIQYYNGEERAKGNILERFSAQQFPDLHSELNLSSLELGDSALYFCASSVDPLLEETQYFGPGTRLLVL.

The J gene is TRBJ1-1, the V gene TRBV11-2; D call uncertain. The V end lost 2 bases, the J end lost 0 bases, and 7 bases lay between the germline ends. Per the germline V gene, CDR1 is SGHAT and CDR2 is FQNNGV. There are 14 residues in the CDR3. CDR3 in DNA: TGTGCCAGCAGCTTACCCACCCTGAACACTGAAGCTTTCTTT. Protein: CASSLPTLNTEAFF.

This clone turned up a few times. The gene calls are TRBV2 and TRBJ2-1, with D possibly being TRBD1 or TRBD2 (5 bases each). CDR3 size: 14 residues. The V end lost 5 bases, the J end lost 0 bases, and 8 bases lay between the germline ends. CDR1 is SNHLY and CDR2 is FYNNEI in the germline V gene. CDR3 region: CASSWGSSYNEQFF. As DNA, the CDR3 is TGTGCCAGCAGTTGGGGGAGCTCCTACAATGAGCAGTTCTTC.

Regarding this clone: Germline and junction disagree at one end, which may indicate a read error. In DNA form, the CDR3 reads TGTGCCAGCAGCTTATTTAGCGGGTCCTACAACGAGCAGTTCTTC. Amino acid sequence: CASSLFSGSYNEQFF. The V and J genes are TRBV11-3 and TRBJ2-1; 7 positions agree with TRBD2. Germline assignment: CDR1 SGHNT and CDR2 YENEEA. This CDR3 has 15 amino acids. The full variable domain, rest sourced from reference TRBV11-3 and TRBJ2-1, is EAGVVQSPRYKIIEKKQPVAFWCNPISGHNTLYWYLQNLGQGPELLIRYENEEAVDDSQLPKDRFSAERLKGVDSTLKIQPAELGDSAVYLCASSLFSGSYNEQFFGPGTRLTVL.

This clone has more than one count but fewer than ten. The genes are TRBV21-1 and TRBJ2-7. TRBV21-1 is listed as a pseudogene. CDR3 length: 17 amino acids. CDR3 sequence (DNA): TGTGCCAGCAGCAAAAGGGACGCTAACCAGACCTCCTACGAGCAGTACTTC. It yields the protein CASSKRDANQTSYEQYF.

This clone was observed a handful of times. The chain recombines TRBV7-2 with TRBJ2-3; TRBD1 is a possible D gene (6 bases). The V end was cut by 3 bases, the J end by 6 bases, with 13 bases between. There are 14 residues in the CDR3. The germline CDR1 and CDR2 sequences are SGHTA and FQGNSA. The CDR3 loop reads CASSFGGGRDTQYF. CDR3 sequence (DNA): TGTGCCAGCAGCTTTGGTGGGGGCCGGGATACGCAGTATTTT.

The V call is TRBV29-1, the J call TRBJ1-5; no clear D. This CDR3 contains 14 residues. Germline V gives CDR1 SQVTM, CDR2 ANQGSEA. Trimming stripped 6 bases from V and 2 bases from J, with 14 bases between. CDR3 sequence: CSVLGSDGNQPQHF. CDR3 nucleotide sequence: TGCAGCGTCCTCGGCAGTGACGGCAATCAGCCCCAGCATTTT.

The chain combines TRBV9 with TRBJ2-1; 10 bases are a match to TRBD2. Losses at the gene ends were 3 bases for V and 4 bases for J; bases not matched to a gene: 7. CDR3 size: 16 residues. Germline V gene sequence: CDR1 SGDLS, CDR2 YYNGEE. CDR3 protein: CASSGLAGGTYNEQFF. For the CDR3, the DNA is TGTGCCAGCAGCGGCTTAGCGGGGGGTACATACAATGAGCAGTTCTTC.

This chain connects TRBV7-2 to TRBJ2-2; no reliable D call. CDR1 is SGHTA and CDR2 is FQGNSA in the germline V gene. The V end lost 2 bases, the J end lost 1 base, and 14 bases lay between the germline ends. The CDR3 is 17 residues long. CDR3 loop: CASSLSPMAVNTGELFF. CDR3 in DNA: TGTGCCAGCAGCTTATCCCCTATGGCAGTGAACACCGGGGAGCTGTTTTTT.

This chain connects TRBV4-3 to TRBJ2-2, with 12 bases fitting TRBD2. There are 18 residues in the CDR3. Losses at the gene ends were 0 bases for V and 8 bases for J; bases not matched to a gene: 10. Germline loops: CDR1 LGHNA, CDR2 YSLEER. The CDR3 coding sequence is TGCGCCAGCAGCCAAGATCAGACTAGCGGGGGCCCCGCTGGGGAGCTGTTTTTT. Protein: CASSQDQTSGGPAGELFF.

For this clone: This sample includes further DNA sequences coding for the same CDR3. The chain carries TRBV7-9 and TRBJ1-5; D is ambiguous. The CDR3 has 14 residues. The V and J ends lost 2 bases and 0 bases respectively, with 5 bases between them. From germline, CDR1 is SEHNR and CDR2 FQNEAQ (reference sequence). The CDR3 here is CASSLTDSNQPQHF. The CDR3 region has the DNA TGTGCCAGCAGCTTAACCGATAGCAATCAGCCCCAGCATTTT.

This clone appeared a few times. The rearrangement uses TRBV7-9 and TRBJ2-5; weak D call: TRBD1 (5 bases). Trimming removed 7 bases at V and 5 bases at J, with 20 bases between. Germline-derived CDR1 and CDR2 are SEHNR and FQNEAQ (reference sequence). This CDR3 has 15 amino acids. Written as DNA, the CDR3 is TGTGCCAGCACCCCAGGGCCCCCGGCACGGGAGACCCAGTACTTC. This gives the protein CASTPGPPARETQYF.

The genes are TRBV6-6 and TRBJ1-5; no reliable D call. V lost 5 bases and J 0 bases, leaving 8 bases between the germline ends. The germline CDR1 and CDR2 sequences are MNHNY and SVGAGI (reference sequence). The CDR3 is 14 residues long. The CDR3 DNA sequence: TGTGCCAGCAGTGGAGCCGATAGCAATCAGCCCCAGCATTTT. This sequence encodes CASSGADSNQPQHF.

V and J are TRBV25-1 and TRBJ2-7, with a possible D match to TRBD1 (6 bases). This CDR3 spans 13 amino acids. Looked up from germline, CDR1 is MGHDK and CDR2 is SYGVNS. V lost 5 bases and J lost 7, with 15 bases in between. The CDR3, as DNA: TGTGCCAGCAGTCGGACAGCCCCCTGGGAGCAGTACTTC. Protein sequence: CASSRTAPWEQYF.

This clone was observed a handful of times. CDR3 protein: CAWRPTVNEKLFF. The CDR3 nucleotides are TGTGCCTGGAGACCGACAGTTAATGAAAAACTGTTTTTT. The genes are TRBV30 and TRBJ1-4; a possible D gene is TRBD1 (5 bases). Germline V gene sequence: CDR1 GTSNPN, CDR2 SVGIG (reference sequence). The CDR3 has 13 residues. Trimming took off 3 bases at V and 4 bases at J, with 9 bases between the two ends.